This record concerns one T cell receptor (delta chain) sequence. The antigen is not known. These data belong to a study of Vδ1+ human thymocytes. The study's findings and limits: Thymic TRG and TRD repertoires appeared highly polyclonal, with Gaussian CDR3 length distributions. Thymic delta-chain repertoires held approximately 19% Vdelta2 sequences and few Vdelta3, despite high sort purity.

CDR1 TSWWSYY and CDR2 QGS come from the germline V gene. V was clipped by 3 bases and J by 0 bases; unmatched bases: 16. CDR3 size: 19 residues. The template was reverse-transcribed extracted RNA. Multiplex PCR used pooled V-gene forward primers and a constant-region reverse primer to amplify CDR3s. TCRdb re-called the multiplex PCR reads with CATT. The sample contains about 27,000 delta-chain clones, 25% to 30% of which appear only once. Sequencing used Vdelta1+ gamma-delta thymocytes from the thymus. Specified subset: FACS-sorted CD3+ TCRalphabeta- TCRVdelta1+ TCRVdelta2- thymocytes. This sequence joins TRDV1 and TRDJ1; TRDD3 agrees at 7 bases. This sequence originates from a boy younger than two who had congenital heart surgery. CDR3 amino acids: CALGDKSDRSWGYTDKLIF. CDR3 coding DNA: TGTGCTCTTGGGGATAAGAGTGATAGGAGCTGGGGGTACACCGATAAACTCATCTTT.